Sequencing of this T cell receptor beta chain was carried out in a study of shared clonotypes between healthy human individuals. There are 13 residues in the CDR3. CDR1 and CDR2 from the germline V gene are SNHLY and FYNNEI. V lost 6 bases and J 1 base, leaving 6 bases between the germline ends. The repertoire was sequenced with immunoSEQ multiplex PCR; TCRdb's copy has only in-frame clones and lacks some. The repertoire holds 1,500,000 or so clones, with approximately 98.5% as singletons. This TCR was recovered from a man younger than 40 in good health. Sequencing used naive CD4+ T cells sorted from blood. As for subset: CD45RA+ positively selected. The gene calls are TRBV2 and TRBJ1-4, with no clear D. CDR3 bases: TGTGCCAGCAGAGAGGGAACTAATGAAAAACTGTTTTTT. This sequence encodes CASREGTNEKLFF.